Below, 9 T cell receptor beta chains from the same sample are listed, as sequenced in a study of cytomegalovirus exposure and HLA in healthy donors. PCR primers comprised 60 Vbeta and 13 Jbeta primers. Libraries were prepared by immunoSEQ multiplex PCR; TCRdb keeps only in-frame clonotypes and omits some of them. The specimen's table records more than 100,000 clones. The sample comprised PBMCs. The origin of the receptors is a man aged 40-49 years in good health and CMV-seronegative.

The rearrangement uses TRBV5-6 and TRBJ2-1; the match to TRBD1 covers 9 bases. The CDR3 sequence is 19 residues long. The junction had 14 bases not matched to a gene; V was cut back by 4 bases and J by 0 bases. The germline CDR1 and CDR2 sequences are SGHDT and YYEEEE. CDR3 protein: CASSGGGQGFGSSYNEQFF. CDR3 sequence (DNA): TGTGCCAGCAGCGGCGGGGGACAGGGTTTTGGGAGCTCCTACAATGAGCAGTTCTTC.

This chain joins TRBV27 and TRBJ2-1; 9 nucleotides agree with TRBD2. Germline CDR1 reads MNHEY; CDR2 reads SMNVEV (reference sequence). The CDR3 contains 17 residues. V shed 5 bases, J shed 9 bases, and the junction held 17 bases outside the gene matches. CDR3 DNA: TGTGCCAGCAGTAACCCCGCTAGCGGGGAGGGAGTTGGTGAGCAGTTCTTC. Amino acid sequence: CASSNPASGEGVGEQFF.

This chain connects TRBV5-1 to TRBJ2-1, with 7 bases matching TRBD1. CDR1 SGHRS and CDR2 YFSETQ come from the germline V gene. This CDR3 has 15 residues. V was clipped by 0 bases and J by 4 bases; unmatched bases: 4. The CDR3 bases are TGCGCCAGCAGCTTGGCCTTGGACAGGTACAATGAGCAGTTCTTC. It encodes CASSLALDRYNEQFF.

This rearrangement joins TRBV4-2 to TRBJ2-4, with 10 bases fitting TRBD1. There are 17 residues in the CDR3. V lost 1 base and J lost 6; bases outside the gene matches: 9. Germline V CDR1 and CDR2: LGHNA, YNFKEQ. The CDR3 sequence is CASSQASDRGAGNIQYF. The CDR3 bases are TGTGCCAGCAGCCAAGCTTCGGACAGGGGGGCAGGAAACATTCAGTACTTC.

This chain connects TRBV9 to TRBJ2-7, with D tentatively TRBD2 (5 bases). V shed 3 bases and J shed 4 bases, with 14 bases lying between them. Germline lookup yields CDR1 SGDLS and CDR2 YYNGEE. CDR3 length equals 14 residues. DNA of the CDR3: TGTGCCAGCAGCGGGGGTACTAGTGGGTACGAGCAGTACTTC. It encodes CASSGGTSGYEQYF.

The CDR3 here is CATSRGGTGFEQYF. Here the CDR3 DNA reads TGTGCCACCAGCAGAGGAGGGACAGGGTTCGAGCAGTACTTC. The rearrangement uses TRBV15 and TRBJ2-7, with 9 bases aligning to TRBD1. Per the germline V gene, CDR1 is LNHNV and CDR2 is YYDKDF (reference sequence). V trimming: 1 base; J trimming: 6 bases; junction bases outside the gene matches: 4. CDR3 length: 14 amino acids.

The chain carries TRBV10-1 and TRBJ2-2; 7 bases map to TRBD1. This CDR3 is 15 amino acids long. V trimming: 7 bases; J trimming: 4 bases; junction bases outside the gene matches: 9. The germline CDR1 and CDR2 sequences are WNHNN and SYGVQD (reference sequence). The CDR3 spells CASMHQGQPTGELFF. In DNA, the CDR3 is TGCGCCAGCATGCACCAGGGACAGCCCACCGGGGAGCTGTTTTTT.

The rearrangement links TRBV28 to TRBJ2-2; 9 nucleotides match TRBD1. The CDR3 has 16 residues. V lost 1 base, J lost 6 bases, and 6 bases stayed unmatched. CDR1 is MDHEN, CDR2 SYDVKM, per germline. The DNA of the CDR3 is TGTGCCAGCAGTTTATTGGGGACAGGGTTTGCCGGGGAGCTGTTTTTT. It codes for CASSLLGTGFAGELFF.

The chain carries TRBV29-1 and TRBJ2-4, with TRBD1 matching 7 bases. The CDR3 spans 13 residues. J gave up 0 bases and V 7 bases, and 3 bases lay outside the gene matches. The germline gives CDR1 SQVTM, CDR2 ANQGSEA. The CDR3 loop reads CSATGLAKNIQYF. The CDR3 region has the DNA TGCAGCGCGACAGGGCTAGCCAAAAACATTCAGTACTTC.